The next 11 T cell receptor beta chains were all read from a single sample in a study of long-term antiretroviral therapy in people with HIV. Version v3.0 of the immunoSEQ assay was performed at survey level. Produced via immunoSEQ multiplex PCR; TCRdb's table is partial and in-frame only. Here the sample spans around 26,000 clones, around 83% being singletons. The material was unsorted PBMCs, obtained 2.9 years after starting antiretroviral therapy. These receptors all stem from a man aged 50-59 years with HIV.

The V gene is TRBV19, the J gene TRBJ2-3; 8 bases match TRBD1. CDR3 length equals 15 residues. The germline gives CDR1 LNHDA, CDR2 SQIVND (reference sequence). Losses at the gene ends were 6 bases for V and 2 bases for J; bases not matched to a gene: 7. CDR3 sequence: CASRRTGQYTDTQYF. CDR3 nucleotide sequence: TGTGCCAGTAGAAGGACAGGGCAATACACAGATACGCAGTATTTT.

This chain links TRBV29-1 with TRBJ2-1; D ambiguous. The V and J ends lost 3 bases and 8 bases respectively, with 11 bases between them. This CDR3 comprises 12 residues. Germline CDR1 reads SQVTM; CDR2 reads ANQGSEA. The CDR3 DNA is TGCAGCGTTGAGCCGCCTTGGGATGAGCAGTTCTTC. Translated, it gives CSVEPPWDEQFF.

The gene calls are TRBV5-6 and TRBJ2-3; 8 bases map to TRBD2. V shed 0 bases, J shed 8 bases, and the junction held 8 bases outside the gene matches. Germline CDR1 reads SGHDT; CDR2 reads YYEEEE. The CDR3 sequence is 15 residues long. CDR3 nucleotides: TGTGCCAGCAGCTTGGAGGGCGGGGGGCTTGGTACGCAGTATTTT. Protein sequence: CASSLEGGGLGTQYF.

CDR3 region: CASSLGGHAWGYSNQPQHF. Here the CDR3 DNA reads TGTGCCAGCAGCTTGGGGGGACACGCCTGGGGGTATAGCAATCAGCCCCAGCATTTT. J is TRBJ1-5 and V is TRBV5-8; possibly TRBD1 for D (6 bases). The V end was cut by 0 bases, the J end by 0 bases, with 19 bases between. The CDR3 totals 19 residues. Germline V lookup: CDR1 SGHTS, CDR2 YDEGEE.

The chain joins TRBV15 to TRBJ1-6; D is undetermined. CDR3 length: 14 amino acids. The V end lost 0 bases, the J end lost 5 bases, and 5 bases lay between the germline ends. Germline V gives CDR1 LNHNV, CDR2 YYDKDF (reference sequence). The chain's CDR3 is CATSRDLDNSPLHF. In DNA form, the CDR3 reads TGTGCCACCAGCAGAGATCTTGATAATTCACCCCTCCACTTT.

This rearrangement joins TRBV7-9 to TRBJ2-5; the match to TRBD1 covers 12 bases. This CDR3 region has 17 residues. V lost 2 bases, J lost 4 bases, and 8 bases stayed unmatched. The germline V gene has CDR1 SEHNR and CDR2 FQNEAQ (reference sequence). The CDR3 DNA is TGTGCCAGCAGCTTACTCCTCGGGACAGGGGGCGGAGAGACCCAGTACTTC. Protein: CASSLLLGTGGGETQYF.

The DNA for the CDR3 is TGTGCCAGCAAGGAGGGGGCGTCCTACAATGAGCAGTTCTTC. It encodes CASKEGASYNEQFF. The chain carries TRBV7-2 and TRBJ2-1, with a possible D match to TRBD1 (7 bases). This CDR3 is built from 14 residues. Germline CDR1 is SGHTA and CDR2 is FQGNSA. V shed 7 bases and J shed 1 base, with 11 bases lying between them.

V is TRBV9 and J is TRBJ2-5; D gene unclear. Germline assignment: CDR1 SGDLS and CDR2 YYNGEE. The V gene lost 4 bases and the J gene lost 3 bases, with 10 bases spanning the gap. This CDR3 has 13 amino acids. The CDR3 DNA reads TGTGCCAGCAGCCCCCGCTTGGAAGAGACCCAGTACTTC. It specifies CASSPRLEETQYF.

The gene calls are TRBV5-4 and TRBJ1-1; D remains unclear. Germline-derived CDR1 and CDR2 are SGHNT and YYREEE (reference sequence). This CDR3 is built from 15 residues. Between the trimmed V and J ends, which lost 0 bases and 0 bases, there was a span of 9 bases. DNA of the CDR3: TGTGCCAGCAGCTTGGGGATAGGGCTGAACACTGAAGCTTTCTTT. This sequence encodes CASSLGIGLNTEAFF.

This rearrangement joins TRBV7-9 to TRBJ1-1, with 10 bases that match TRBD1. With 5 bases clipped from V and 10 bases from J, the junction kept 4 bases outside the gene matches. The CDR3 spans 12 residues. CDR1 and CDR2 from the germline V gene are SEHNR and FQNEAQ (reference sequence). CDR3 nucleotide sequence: TGTGCCAGCAGCCCCGGGACAGGGGCAGCTTTCTTT. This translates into CASSPGTGAAFF.

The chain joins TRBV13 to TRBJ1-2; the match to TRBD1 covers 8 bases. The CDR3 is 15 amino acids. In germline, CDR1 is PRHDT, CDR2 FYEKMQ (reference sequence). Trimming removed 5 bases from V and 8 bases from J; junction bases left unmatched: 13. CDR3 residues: CASSDMDRAGNGYTF. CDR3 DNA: TGTGCCAGCAGCGATATGGACAGGGCTGGAAACGGCTACACCTTC.